Listed below are T cell receptor beta chains from one sample, sequenced in a study of blood T cell repertoires in COVID-19. Some clones are missing from TCRdb's copy, which holds only in-frame ones; the method was immunoSEQ multiplex PCR. The data hold more than 200,000 clones, with 80% to 90% observed a single time. Sequenced sample: peripheral blood. These receptor sequences come from a man aged 35 to 55 with active or convalescent COVID-19. Both conserved end residues are part of each CDR3. Each record gives: D gene, J gene, clone size, V gene, CDR3 protein, CDR3 DNA. D genes are given only for firm matches. Size is omitted from some rows. Given values are once, few, many or a class for expanded clones.

TRBD1,TRBJ1-4,NA,TRBV7-2,CASSPRQGGWEKLFF,TGTGCCAGCAGCCCCCGACAGGGTGGTTGGGAAAAACTGTTTTTT
NA,TRBJ1-2,NA,TRBV2,CASSEGDIIGYGYTF,TGTGCCAGCAGTGAAGGAGACATCATCGGCTATGGCTACACCTTC
NA,TRBJ1-1,NA,TRBV12-3/TRBV12-4,CASSLGQNTEAFF,TGTGCCAGCAGTTTAGGTCAGAACACTGAAGCTTTCTTT
TRBD1,TRBJ1-5,NA,TRBV6-6,CASSEPTGVQPQHF,TGTGCCAGCAGCGAACCGACAGGGGTTCAGCCCCAGCATTTT
NA,TRBJ2-5,NA,TRBV30,CAWSRGLRGETQYF,TGTGCCTGGAGTCGTGGGCTCAGGGGTGAGACCCAGTACTTC
NA,TRBJ2-1,NA,TRBV9,CASSVWSGNEQFF,TGTGCCAGCAGCGTATGGTCAGGCAATGAGCAGTTCTTC
TRBD1,TRBJ2-3,NA,TRBV19,CASKTGDSAPQTDTQYF,TGTGCCAGCAAGACCGGGGACAGCGCCCCGCAGACAGATACGCAGTATTTT
NA,TRBJ2-3,once,TRBV19,CASSSQYTDTQYF,TGTGCCAGTAGTAGCCAGTACACAGATACGCAGTATTTT
TRBD1,TRBJ1-3,NA,TRBV3-1/TRBV3-2,CASSPRTGAGNTIYF,TGTGCCAGCAGCCCCCGGACAGGGGCTGGAAACACCATATATTTT
NA,TRBJ1-1,NA,TRBV30,CAWSLETEAFF,TGTGCCTGGAGTCTGGAGACTGAAGCTTTCTTT
TRBD1,TRBJ1-1,NA,TRBV5-8,CASSLVYGTGSTEAFF,TGTGCCAGCAGCTTGGTTTACGGGACAGGGAGCACTGAAGCTTTCTTT
NA,TRBJ1-2,once,TRBV19,CASSPQGGDYGYTF,TGTGCCAGTAGCCCACAGGGTGGGGACTATGGCTACACCTTC
NA,TRBJ1-2,NA,TRBV30,CAWTGLSNYGYTF,TGTGCCTGGACGGGACTCTCTAACTATGGCTACACCTTC